This T cell receptor (beta chain) was found in a study of blood T cell repertoires in COVID-19. Turning to the study itself: Acute-phase and convalescent COVID-19 samples originated in the United States, Italy and Spain. T cells, B-cell-depleted T cells, or PBMCs supplied cDNA or gDNA.

V trimming: 7 bases; J trimming: 5 bases; junction bases outside the gene matches: 7. Germline V gene lookup returns CDR1 MNHEY and CDR2 SVGAGI. The CDR3 spans 14 residues. Profiling relied on immunoSEQ multiplex PCR, and the TCRdb table lists in-frame clones only, not all of them. The table shows 110,000 or so clones, with around 80% occurring only once. Sequenced input: peripheral blood. This receptor was identified in a man in his sixties or seventies with acute or convalescent COVID-19. This sequence joins TRBV6-5 and TRBJ2-1, with 8 bases aligning to TRBD2. The chain's CDR3 is CASNKPGLDNEQFF. CDR3 nucleotide sequence: TGTGCCAGCAATAAACCGGGACTAGACAATGAGCAGTTCTTC.